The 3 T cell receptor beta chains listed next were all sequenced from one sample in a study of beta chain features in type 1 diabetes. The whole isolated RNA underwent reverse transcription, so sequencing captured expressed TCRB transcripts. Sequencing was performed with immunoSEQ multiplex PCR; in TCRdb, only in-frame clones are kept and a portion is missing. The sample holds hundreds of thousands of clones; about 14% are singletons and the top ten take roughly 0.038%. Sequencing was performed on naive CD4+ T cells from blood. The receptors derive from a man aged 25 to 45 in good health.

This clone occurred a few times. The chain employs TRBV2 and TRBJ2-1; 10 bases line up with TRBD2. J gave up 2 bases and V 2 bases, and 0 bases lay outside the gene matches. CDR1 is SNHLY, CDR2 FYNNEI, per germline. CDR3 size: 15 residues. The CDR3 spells CASSELAGAYNEQFF. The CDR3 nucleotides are TGTGCCAGCAGTGAACTAGCGGGGGCCTACAATGAGCAGTTCTTC. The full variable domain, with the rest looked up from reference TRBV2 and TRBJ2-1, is EPEVTQTPSHQVTQMGQEVILRCVPISNHLYFYWYRQILGQKVEFLVSFYNNEISEKSEIFDDQFSVERPDGSNFTLKIRSTKLEDSAMYFCASSELAGAYNEQFFGPGTRLTVL.

This CDR3 reads CSVERQGRTEAFF. The CDR3 region has the DNA TGCAGCGTTGAACGTCAGGGAAGGACTGAAGCTTTCTTT. The V gene is TRBV29-1, the J gene TRBJ1-1, with D perhaps matching TRBD1 (5 bases). Trimming pared 2 bases from V and 5 bases from J, leaving 12 bases between. Germline-derived CDR1 and CDR2 are SQVTM and ANQGSEA. This CDR3 is built from 13 residues. Full variable domain (outside the CDR3, taken from reference TRBV29-1 and TRBJ1-1): SAVISQKPSRDICQRGTSLTIQCQVDSQVTMMFWYRQQPGQSLTLIATANQGSEATYESGFVIDKFPISRPNLTFSTLTVSNMSPEDSSIYLCSVERQGRTEAFFGQGTRLTVV.

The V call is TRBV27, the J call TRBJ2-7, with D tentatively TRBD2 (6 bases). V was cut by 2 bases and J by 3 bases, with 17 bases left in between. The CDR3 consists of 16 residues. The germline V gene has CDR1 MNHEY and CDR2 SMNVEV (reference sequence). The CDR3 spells CASSLNGGLLFYEQYF. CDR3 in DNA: TGTGCCAGCAGTTTAAACGGGGGACTCCTTTTCTACGAGCAGTACTTC.